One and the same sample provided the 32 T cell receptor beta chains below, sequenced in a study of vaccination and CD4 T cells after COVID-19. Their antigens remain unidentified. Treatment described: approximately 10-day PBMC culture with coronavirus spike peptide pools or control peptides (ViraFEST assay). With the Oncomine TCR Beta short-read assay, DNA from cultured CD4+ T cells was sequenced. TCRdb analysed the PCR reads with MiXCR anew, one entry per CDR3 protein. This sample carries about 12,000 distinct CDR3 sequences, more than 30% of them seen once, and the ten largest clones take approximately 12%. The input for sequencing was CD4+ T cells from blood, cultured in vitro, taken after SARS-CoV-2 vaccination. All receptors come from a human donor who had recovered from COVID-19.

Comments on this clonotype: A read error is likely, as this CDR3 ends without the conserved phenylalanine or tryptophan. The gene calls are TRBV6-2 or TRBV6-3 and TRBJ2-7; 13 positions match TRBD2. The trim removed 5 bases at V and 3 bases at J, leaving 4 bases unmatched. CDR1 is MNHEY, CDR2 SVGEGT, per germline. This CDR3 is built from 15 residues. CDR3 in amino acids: CASSKGLAGFYEQYI. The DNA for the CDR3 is TGTGCCAGCAGTAAGGGACTAGCGGGATTCTACGAGCAGTACATC.

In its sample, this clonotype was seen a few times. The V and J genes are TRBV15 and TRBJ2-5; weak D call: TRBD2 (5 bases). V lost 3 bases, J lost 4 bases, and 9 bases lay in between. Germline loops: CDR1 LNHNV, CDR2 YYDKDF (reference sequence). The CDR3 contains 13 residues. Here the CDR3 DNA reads TGTGCCACCAGCAGCTTTGCGGGAGAGACCCAGTACTTC. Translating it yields CATSSFAGETQYF. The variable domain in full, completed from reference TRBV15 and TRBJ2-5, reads DAMVIQNPRYQVTQFGKPVTLSCSQTLNHNVMYWYQQKSSQAPKLLFHYYDKDFNNEADTPDNFQSRRPNTSFCFLDIRSPGLGDTAMYLCATSSFAGETQYFGPGTRLLVL.

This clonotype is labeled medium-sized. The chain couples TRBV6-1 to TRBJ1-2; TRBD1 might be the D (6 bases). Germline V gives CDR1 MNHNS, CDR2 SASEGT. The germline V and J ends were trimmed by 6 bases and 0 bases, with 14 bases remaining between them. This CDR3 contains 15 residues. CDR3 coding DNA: TGTGCCAGCAGCCCGGACAGATTAGCTAACTATGGCTACACCTTC. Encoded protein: CASSPDRLANYGYTF.

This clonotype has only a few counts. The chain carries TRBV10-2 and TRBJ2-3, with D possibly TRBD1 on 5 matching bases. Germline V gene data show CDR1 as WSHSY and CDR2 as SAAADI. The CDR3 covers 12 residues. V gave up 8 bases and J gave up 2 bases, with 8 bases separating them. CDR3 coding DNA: TGCGCCAGCCGACAGACCACAGATACGCAGTATTTT. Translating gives CASRQTTDTQYF.

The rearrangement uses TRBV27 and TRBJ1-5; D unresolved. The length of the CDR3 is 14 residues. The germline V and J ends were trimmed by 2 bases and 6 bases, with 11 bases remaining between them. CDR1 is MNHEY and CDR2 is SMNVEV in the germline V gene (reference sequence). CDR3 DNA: TGTGCCAGCAGTTTACAAGGGCTGGGTCAGCCCCAGCATTTT. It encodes CASSLQGLGQPQHF.

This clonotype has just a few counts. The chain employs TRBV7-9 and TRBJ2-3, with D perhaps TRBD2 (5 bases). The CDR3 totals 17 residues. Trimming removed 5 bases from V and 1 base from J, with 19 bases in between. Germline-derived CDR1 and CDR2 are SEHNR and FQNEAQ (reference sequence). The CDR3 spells CASSPKSDFTGTDTQYF. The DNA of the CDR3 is TGTGCCAGCAGCCCCAAATCGGACTTCACAGGCACAGATACGCAGTATTTT.

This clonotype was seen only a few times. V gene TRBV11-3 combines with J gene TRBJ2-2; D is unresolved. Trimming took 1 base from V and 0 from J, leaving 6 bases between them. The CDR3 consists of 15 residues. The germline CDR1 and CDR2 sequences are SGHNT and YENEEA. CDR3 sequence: CASSLVGTNTGELFF. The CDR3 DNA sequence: TGTGCCAGCAGCTTAGTAGGGACGAACACCGGGGAGCTGTTTTTT.

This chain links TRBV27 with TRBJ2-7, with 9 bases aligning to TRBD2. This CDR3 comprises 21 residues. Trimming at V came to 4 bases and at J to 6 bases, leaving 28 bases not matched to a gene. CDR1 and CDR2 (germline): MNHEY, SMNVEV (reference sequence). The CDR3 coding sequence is TGTGCCAGCAGTTCCGCCCTAGCGGGAAATTGGGGCGTTTTGGGAGGCCGCGAGCAGTACTTC. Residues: CASSSALAGNWGVLGGREQYF.

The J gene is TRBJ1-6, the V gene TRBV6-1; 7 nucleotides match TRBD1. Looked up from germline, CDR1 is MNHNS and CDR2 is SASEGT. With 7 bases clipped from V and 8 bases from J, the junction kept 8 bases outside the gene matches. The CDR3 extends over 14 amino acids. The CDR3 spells CASNLQGGDSPLHF. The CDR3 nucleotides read TGTGCCAGCAACCTCCAGGGGGGGGATTCACCCCTCCACTTT.

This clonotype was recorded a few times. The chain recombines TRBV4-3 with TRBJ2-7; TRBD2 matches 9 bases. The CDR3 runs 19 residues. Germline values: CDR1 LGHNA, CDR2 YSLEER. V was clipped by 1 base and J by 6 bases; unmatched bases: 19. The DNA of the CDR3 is TGCGCCAGCAGCCAAGGGATCCAGTGGCGGGAGGGCCCTCGGGGCGAGCAGTACTTC. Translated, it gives CASSQGIQWREGPRGEQYF.

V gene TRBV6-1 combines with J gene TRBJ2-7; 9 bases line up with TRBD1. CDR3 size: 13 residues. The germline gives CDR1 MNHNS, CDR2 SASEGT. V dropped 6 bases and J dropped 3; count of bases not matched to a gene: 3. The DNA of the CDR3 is TGTGCCAGCAGCCGGGACAGGGACTACGAGCAGTACTTC. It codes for CASSRDRDYEQYF.

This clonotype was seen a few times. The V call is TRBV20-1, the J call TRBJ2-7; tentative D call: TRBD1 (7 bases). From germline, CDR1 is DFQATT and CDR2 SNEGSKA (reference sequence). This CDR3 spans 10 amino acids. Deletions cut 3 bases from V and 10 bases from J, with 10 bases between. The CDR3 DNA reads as TGCAGTGCTAGGCGGGACAGCCAGTACTTC. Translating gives CSARRDSQYF.

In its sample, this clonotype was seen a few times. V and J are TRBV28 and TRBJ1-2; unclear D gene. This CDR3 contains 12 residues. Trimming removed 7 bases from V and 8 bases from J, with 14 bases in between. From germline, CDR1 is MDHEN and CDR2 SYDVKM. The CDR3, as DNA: TGTGCCAGCACCAAGTTGGGCGACGGCTACACCTTC. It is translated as CASTKLGDGYTF.

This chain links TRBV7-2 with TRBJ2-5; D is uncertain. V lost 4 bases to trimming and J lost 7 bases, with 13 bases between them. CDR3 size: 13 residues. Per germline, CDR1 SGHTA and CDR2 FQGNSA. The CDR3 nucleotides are TGTGCCAGCAGCTCCTCTATCCAGGCGACCCAGTACTTC. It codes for CASSSSIQATQYF.

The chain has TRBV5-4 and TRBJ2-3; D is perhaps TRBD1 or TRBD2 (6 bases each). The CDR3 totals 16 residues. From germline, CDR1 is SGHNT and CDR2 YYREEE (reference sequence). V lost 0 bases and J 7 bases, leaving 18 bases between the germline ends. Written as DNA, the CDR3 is TGTGCCAGCAGCTTGGAGGGGACAAGGGGGGTTAATACGCAGTATTTT. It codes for CASSLEGTRGVNTQYF.

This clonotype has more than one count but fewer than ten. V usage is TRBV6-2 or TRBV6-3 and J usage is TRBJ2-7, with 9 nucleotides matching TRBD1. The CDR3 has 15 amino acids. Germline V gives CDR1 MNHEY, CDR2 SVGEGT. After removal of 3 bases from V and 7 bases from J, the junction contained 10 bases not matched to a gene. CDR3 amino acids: CASSYAGTGLREQYF. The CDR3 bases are TGTGCCAGCAGTTATGCCGGGACAGGGCTGAGGGAGCAGTACTTC.

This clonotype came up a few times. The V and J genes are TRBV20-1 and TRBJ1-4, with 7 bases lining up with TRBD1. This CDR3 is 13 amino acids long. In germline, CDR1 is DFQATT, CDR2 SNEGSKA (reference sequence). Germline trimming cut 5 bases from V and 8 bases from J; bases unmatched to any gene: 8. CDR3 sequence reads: CSARQGAGEKLFF. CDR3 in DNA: TGCAGTGCTCGACAGGGCGCAGGGGAAAAACTGTTTTTT.

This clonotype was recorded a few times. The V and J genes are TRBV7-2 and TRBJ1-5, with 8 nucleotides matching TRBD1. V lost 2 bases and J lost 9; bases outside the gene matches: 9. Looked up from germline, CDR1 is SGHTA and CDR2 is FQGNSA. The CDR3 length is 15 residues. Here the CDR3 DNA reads TGTGCCAGCAGCTTAAGTTCCAGGGGGCAGGTGCCCCAGCATTTT. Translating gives CASSLSSRGQVPQHF.

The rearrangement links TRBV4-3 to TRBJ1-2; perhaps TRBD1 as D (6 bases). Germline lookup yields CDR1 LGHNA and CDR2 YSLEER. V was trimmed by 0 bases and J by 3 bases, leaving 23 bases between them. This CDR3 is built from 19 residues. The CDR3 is CASSQERKDLEGGDYGYTF. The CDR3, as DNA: TGCGCCAGCAGCCAAGAAAGAAAGGACTTGGAAGGGGGGGACTATGGCTACACCTTC.

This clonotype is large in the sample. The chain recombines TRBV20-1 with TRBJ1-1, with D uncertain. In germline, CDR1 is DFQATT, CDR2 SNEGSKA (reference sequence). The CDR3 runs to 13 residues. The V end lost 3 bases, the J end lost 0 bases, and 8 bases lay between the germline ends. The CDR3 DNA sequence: TGCAGTGCTAGCGTCGGCATGAACACTGAAGCTTTCTTT. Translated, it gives CSASVGMNTEAFF.

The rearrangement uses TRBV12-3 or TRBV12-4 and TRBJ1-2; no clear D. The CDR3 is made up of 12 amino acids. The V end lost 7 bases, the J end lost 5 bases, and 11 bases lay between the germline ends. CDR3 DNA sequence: TGTGCCAGCAAACAGACACGATATGGCTACACCTTC. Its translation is CASKQTRYGYTF.

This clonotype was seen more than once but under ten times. The CDR3 reads CSARELRGNQPQHF. The DNA for the CDR3 is TGCAGTGCTAGAGAACTCAGGGGAAATCAGCCCCAGCATTTT. The rearrangement joins TRBV20-1 to TRBJ1-5, with D possibly TRBD1 on 6 matching bases. Germline V gives CDR1 DFQATT, CDR2 SNEGSKA (reference sequence). The CDR3 runs to 14 residues. The V end was cut by 0 bases, the J end by 4 bases, with 10 bases between.

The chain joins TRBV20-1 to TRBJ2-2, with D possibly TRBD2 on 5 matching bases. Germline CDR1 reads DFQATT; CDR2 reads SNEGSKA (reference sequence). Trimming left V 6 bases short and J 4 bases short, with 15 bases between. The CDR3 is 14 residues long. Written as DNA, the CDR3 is TGCAGTGCCCTGAGGAGGACGGGCACCGGGGAGCTGTTTTTT. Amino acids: CSALRRTGTGELFF.

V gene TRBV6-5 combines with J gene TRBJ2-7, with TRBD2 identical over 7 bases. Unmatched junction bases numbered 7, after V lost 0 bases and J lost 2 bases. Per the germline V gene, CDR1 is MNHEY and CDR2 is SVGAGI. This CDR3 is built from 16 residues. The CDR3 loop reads CASSYSQGGGAYEQYF. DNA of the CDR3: TGTGCCAGCAGTTACTCCCAGGGTGGGGGGGCCTACGAGCAGTACTTC.

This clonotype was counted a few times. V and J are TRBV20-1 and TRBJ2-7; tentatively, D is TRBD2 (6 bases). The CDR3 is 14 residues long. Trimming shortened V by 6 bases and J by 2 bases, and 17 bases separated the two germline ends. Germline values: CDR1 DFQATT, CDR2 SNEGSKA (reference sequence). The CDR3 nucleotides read TGCAGTGCCGCAACCGGGACTTACCCCTACGAGCAGTACTTC. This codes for CSAATGTYPYEQYF.

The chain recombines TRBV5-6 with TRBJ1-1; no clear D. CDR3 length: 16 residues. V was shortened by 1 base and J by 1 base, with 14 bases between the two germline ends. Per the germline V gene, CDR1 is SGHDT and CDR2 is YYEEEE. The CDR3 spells CASSLYGSGGNTEAFF. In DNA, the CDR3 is TGTGCCAGCAGCTTGTATGGGTCGGGTGGGAACACTGAAGCTTTCTTT.

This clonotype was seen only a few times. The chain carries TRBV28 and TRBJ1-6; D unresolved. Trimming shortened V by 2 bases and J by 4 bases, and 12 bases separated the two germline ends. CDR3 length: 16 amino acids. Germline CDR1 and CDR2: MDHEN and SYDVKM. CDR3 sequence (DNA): TGTGCCAGCAGTTTAAACGAGGAAGCTTATAATTCACCCCTCCACTTT. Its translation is CASSLNEEAYNSPLHF.

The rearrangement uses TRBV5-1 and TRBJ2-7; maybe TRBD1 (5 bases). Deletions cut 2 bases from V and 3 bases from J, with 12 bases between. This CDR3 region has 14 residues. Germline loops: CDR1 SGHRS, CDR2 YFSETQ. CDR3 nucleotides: TGCGCCAGCAGCTTTGGGGCAATCAGCTACGAGCAGTACTTC. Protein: CASSFGAISYEQYF.

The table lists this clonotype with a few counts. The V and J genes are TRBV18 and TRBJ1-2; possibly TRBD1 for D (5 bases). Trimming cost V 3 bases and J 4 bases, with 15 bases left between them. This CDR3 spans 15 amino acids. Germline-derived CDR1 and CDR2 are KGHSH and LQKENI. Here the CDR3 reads CASSPTGRGGYGYTF. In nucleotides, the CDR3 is TGTGCCAGCTCACCTACAGGTCGAGGCGGCTATGGCTACACCTTC.

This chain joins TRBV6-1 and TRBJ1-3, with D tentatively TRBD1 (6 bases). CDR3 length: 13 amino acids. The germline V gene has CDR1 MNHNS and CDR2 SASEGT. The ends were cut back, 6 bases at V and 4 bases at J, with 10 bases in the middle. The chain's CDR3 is CASRIQGGNTIYF. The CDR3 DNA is TGTGCCAGCAGGATACAGGGAGGAAACACCATATATTTT.

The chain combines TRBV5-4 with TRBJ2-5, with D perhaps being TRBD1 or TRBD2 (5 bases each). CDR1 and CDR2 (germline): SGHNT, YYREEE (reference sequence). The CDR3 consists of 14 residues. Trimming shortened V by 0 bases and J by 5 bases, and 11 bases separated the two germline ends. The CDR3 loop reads CASSLVGERETQYF. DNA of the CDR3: TGTGCCAGCAGCTTGGTAGGGGAGCGGGAGACCCAGTACTTC.

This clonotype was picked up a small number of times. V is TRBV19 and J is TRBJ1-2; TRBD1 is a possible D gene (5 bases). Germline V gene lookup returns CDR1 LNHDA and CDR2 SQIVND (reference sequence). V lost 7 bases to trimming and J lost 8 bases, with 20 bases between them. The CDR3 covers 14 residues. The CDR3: CASTLAPRGRGYTF. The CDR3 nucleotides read TGTGCCAGTACCTTGGCCCCCCGGGGACGGGGCTACACCTTC.